These T cell receptor beta chains were read from a single sample in a study of T cell responses to AZD1222 COVID-19 vaccine. TCRdb keeps only in-frame clones here, not all; method: immunoSEQ multiplex PCR. The sample consists of about 160,000 clones, roughly 94% of them appearing once. This specimen was peripheral blood, taken 28 days after the second AZD1222 dose. These receptors all stem from an adult who received the AZD1222 COVID-19 vaccine. CDR3s leave out the opening cysteine and the closing phenylalanine or tryptophan.

V: TRBV4-1; CDR3: ASSPGNGYT
V: TRBV7-3; CDR3: ASSLSAGGYYEQY
V: TRBV5-6; CDR3: ASSAGLLFYEQY
V: TRBV10-3; CDR3: AISGTSGTKNEQF
V: TRBV10-1; CDR3: ASSTGDTEAF
V: TRBV30; CDR3: AWSGGLARGEQF
V: TRBV30; CDR3: AWRGGPLRNEQF
V: TRBV2; CDR3: ASSWTGFKETQY
V: TRBV2; CDR3: ASDWQGANYGYT
V: TRBV6-1; CDR3: ASSEVQVVTEAF
V: TRBV28; CDR3: ASSSNYGYT
V: TRBV4-2; CDR3: ATTRSTSGSYEQY
V: TRBV7-2; CDR3: ASSPGTGSYGYT
V: TRBV9; CDR3: ASSVLRTSTDTQY
V: TRBV6-5; CDR3: ASSFLRSGAPYEQY
V: TRBV7-9; CDR3: ASSLAGQGLREQY
V: TRBV5-1; CDR3: ASSLTVYYGYT
V: TRBV6-6; CDR3: ASSYDREITEAF
V: TRBV6-1; CDR3: ASRIRDSYNQPQH
V: TRBV4-1; CDR3: ASSQETSTDTQY
V: TRBV28; CDR3: ASSLAGVGLF
V: TRBV6-5; CDR3: ASNLNGGAQPQH
V: TRBV28; CDR3: ASRPEQGLNTEAF
V: TRBV30; CDR3: AWSGTGESYGYT
V: TRBV10-2; CDR3: ASRGGRVYEQY
V: TRBV9; CDR3: ASSTDRTEAINEQY
V: TRBV2; CDR3: ASRGTSGRVEQF
V: TRBV5-1; CDR3: ASSPKSSGANNPSYEQY
V: TRBV4-1; CDR3: ASSQERDKDTQY
V: TRBV18; CDR3: ASSGLAGDNEQF
V: TRBV4-1; CDR3: ASSAPTSGMADTQY
V: TRBV6-5; CDR3: ASRRPGGGADTQY
V: TRBV12-5; CDR3: ASGLVLGTGNFEQY
V: TRBV7-2; CDR3: ASSPTGLWGYEQY
V: TRBV25-1; CDR3: ASSVPGLGATIY
V: TRBV4-1; CDR3: ASSPGTSGHYNEQF
V: TRBV10-1; CDR3: ASSEREGLDTQY
V: TRBV5-5; CDR3: ASSLIGDNYNEQF
V: TRBV7-6; CDR3: ASSLGAAQETQY
V: TRBV7-6; CDR3: ASSFGTGNVGELF
V: TRBV7-9; CDR3: ASRDRSGGITEAF
V: TRBV20-1; CDR3: SARTGPGYT
V: TRBV7-9; CDR3: ASSLGGSTNEKLF
V: TRBV10-3; CDR3: AISDQGGSSYEQY
V: TRBV6-5; CDR3: ASSYSSADSYNEQF
V: TRBV4-1; CDR3: ASSQAAMNTEAF
V: TRBV11-2; CDR3: ASSPYTDTQY
V: TRBV11-2; CDR3: ASSLLRGLTGVANEKLF
V: TRBV14; CDR3: ASSQDMNTEAF
V: TRBV7-2; CDR3: ASSLAYRGRSGDEQF
V: TRBV12-1; CDR3: ASSLSGKNTGELF
V: TRBV19; CDR3: ASSIGPVRGRIGDNQPQH
V: TRBV20-1; CDR3: SAKATGYT
V: TRBV5-1; CDR3: ASTPTGLEQF
V: TRBV5-5; CDR3: ASSPGTSGRASYEQY
V: TRBV28; CDR3: ASSLRAGSSGNTIY
V: TRBV7-2; CDR3: ASSKSGLYEQY
V: TRBV27; CDR3: ASSAPGTGLYGYT
V: TRBV5-1; CDR3: ASSSKLQGTGSEAF
V: TRBV30; CDR3: AWRDPQAPYGYT